Included here is one TCR beta chain sequence, with context. Its antigen remains unidentified. The sample holds no much larger clone one base away, and base qualities are not on file. To prepare the library, the immunoSEQ multiplex PCR assay was applied. The clones in this table, taken by TCRdb from immuneACCESS, are in-frame only. Not every clone is retained; where verified, under half of the shortfall comes from an unresolved V gene, and the cause of the rest is unknown. The sample has roughly 170,000 clones on record, about 91% of them singletons. The top ten hold just over 2% of the sample. This entry is derived from a study of control samples from healthy donors and cancer patients (TCRdb year 2020). The cysteine opens and the phenylalanine closes a CDR3 of 15 amino acids. The kept DNA is CDR3 alone, 45 bases in frame from the first base. The germline V gene (reference sequence) specifies PRHDT as CDR1 and FYEKMQ as CDR2. V loses 5 bases, J loses 2 bases, and the germline ends lie 15 bases apart.

This chain is built from TRBV13 and TRBJ1-2; a weak D assignment points to TRBD1 (5 bases agree). The receptor was isolated from a middle-aged woman in good health. Input material: blood. The nucleotide sequence reads TGTGCCAGCAGCCTGTGGGACCGACCAAACTATGGCTACACCTTC. Translated, it reads CASSLWDRPNYGYTF.